The 32 T cell receptor beta chains presented below share a single source sample, sequenced in a study of blood T cell repertoires in COVID-19. The table came from immunoSEQ multiplex PCR; TCRdb's copy has only in-frame clones and leaves some out. The sample lists roughly 110,000 clones; about four fifths were seen once. The sample taken for sequencing was peripheral blood. The origin of the receptors is a human donor in a cohort sampled during active COVID-19.

The V call is TRBV19, the J call TRBJ2-3; D ambiguous. CDR1 and CDR2 (germline): LNHDA, SQIVND (reference sequence). CDR3 length equals 14 residues. V was cut by 3 bases and J by 4 bases, with 11 bases left in between. The CDR3 loop reads CASSIRRSSDTQYF. The CDR3 bases are TGTGCCAGTAGTATTAGGCGGTCCTCAGATACGCAGTATTTT.

The chain joins TRBV20-1 to TRBJ2-1; D may match TRBD1 or TRBD2 (6 bases each). This CDR3 region has 15 residues. V dropped 5 bases and J dropped 7 bases, with 21 bases sitting between them. The germline V gene has CDR1 DFQATT and CDR2 SNEGSKA (reference sequence). The DNA of the CDR3 is TGCAGTGCTGGTGGGGGCGGGACGTCTGGAAATGAGCAGTTCTTC. This encodes CSAGGGGTSGNEQFF.

The J gene is TRBJ1-2, the V gene TRBV19, with D uncertain. The CDR3 has 13 residues. Germline CDR1 and CDR2: LNHDA and SQIVND (reference sequence). The V and J ends lost 5 bases and 5 bases respectively, with 12 bases between them. The CDR3 protein is CASSHPPRYGYTF. The CDR3 DNA reads as TGTGCCAGTAGTCACCCGCCACGGTATGGCTACACCTTC.

This chain connects TRBV6-6 to TRBJ2-5, with 7 bases that match TRBD2. CDR3 length: 14 residues. The trim removed 6 bases at V and 2 bases at J, leaving 6 bases unmatched. Germline V CDR1 and CDR2: MNHNY, SVGAGI (reference sequence). CDR3 in amino acids: CASRDGLGQETQYF. The CDR3 DNA reads TGTGCCAGCAGGGACGGACTAGGGCAAGAGACCCAGTACTTC.

As DNA, the CDR3 is TGTGCCAGCAGCTTGTCAGGGGTGTATGGCTACACCTTC. Translated: CASSLSGVYGYTF. V and J are TRBV5-6 and TRBJ1-2, with a possible D match to TRBD1 (6 bases). The CDR3 is 13 amino acids. The V and J ends lost 1 base and 5 bases respectively, with 9 bases between them. Germline-derived CDR1 and CDR2 are SGHDT and YYEEEE.

This clone has a single count. This chain joins TRBV7-2 and TRBJ1-5, with D tentatively TRBD1 (6 bases). The CDR3 sequence is 14 residues long. Trimming cost V 5 bases and J 4 bases, with 12 bases left between them. Looked up from germline, CDR1 is SGHTA and CDR2 is FQGNSA. CDR3 sequence reads: CASSPGRGNQPQHF. The CDR3 nucleotides read TGTGCCAGCAGCCCGGGCAGGGGTAATCAGCCCCAGCATTTT.

V usage is TRBV10-3 and J usage is TRBJ1-1, with 9 bases fitting TRBD1. CDR1 is ENHRY and CDR2 is SYGVKD in the germline V gene. The CDR3 is 14 amino acids. J was trimmed by 1 base and V by 10 bases; bases with no gene match: 7. This CDR3 is CATAGQGTNTEAFF. As DNA, the CDR3 is TGTGCCACCGCGGGACAGGGAACGAACACTGAAGCTTTCTTT.

This clone has just one count. The chain uses TRBV20-1 and TRBJ1-2, with a possible D match to TRBD1 (6 bases). The CDR3 length is 11 residues. Deletions cut 7 bases from V and 5 bases from J, with 11 bases between. CDR1 is DFQATT, CDR2 SNEGSKA, per germline (reference sequence). CDR3 amino acids: CSVRQVYGYTF. The DNA of the CDR3 is TGCAGTGTTCGACAGGTGTATGGCTACACCTTC.

The gene calls are TRBV5-4 and TRBJ1-6; TRBD1 matches 9 bases. The CDR3 contains 13 residues. Germline CDR1 SGHNT, CDR2 YYREEE (reference sequence). V lost 0 bases and J lost 13; bases outside the gene matches: 2. CDR3 sequence reads: CASSLGTGDPLHF. The CDR3 region has the DNA TGTGCCAGCAGCTTGGGGACAGGGGACCCCCTCCACTTT.

This chain connects TRBV9 to TRBJ2-7; D is possibly TRBD1 (6 bases). Deletions cut 3 bases from V and 1 base from J, with 11 bases between. This CDR3 region has 14 residues. Germline V CDR1 and CDR2: SGDLS, YYNGEE. The CDR3 DNA reads as TGTGCCAGCAGCGGAGAAGGGGGTTCCTACGAGCAGTACTTC. It translates to CASSGEGGSYEQYF. The full variable domain, with the rest looked up from reference TRBV9 and TRBJ2-7, is DSGVTQTPKHLITATGQRVTLRCSPRSGDLSVYWYQQSLDQGLQFLIQYYNGEERAKGNILERFSAQQFPDLHSELNLSSLELGDSALYFCASSGEGGSYEQYFGPGTRLTVT.

The rearrangement links TRBV5-4 to TRBJ1-1, with a possible D match to TRBD1 (5 bases). The germline CDR1 and CDR2 sequences are SGHNT and YYREEE (reference sequence). Deletions cut 0 bases from V and 5 bases from J, with 11 bases between. This CDR3 spans 14 amino acids. The CDR3 region is CASSLALGGTEAFF. CDR3 sequence (DNA): TGTGCCAGCAGCTTGGCACTTGGGGGGACTGAAGCTTTCTTT.

The chain joins TRBV24-1 to TRBJ2-3; 8 positions agree with TRBD1. The CDR3 runs to 15 residues. The germline CDR1 and CDR2 sequences are KGHDR and SFDVKD. The J segment lost 4 bases and the V segment lost 6 bases, leaving 8 bases of the junction unmatched. CDR3 amino acids: CATSTSVQGADTQYF. The DNA for the CDR3 is TGTGCCACCAGTACGTCGGTACAGGGGGCAGATACGCAGTATTTT.

This clone turned up a few times. The chain links TRBV14 to TRBJ1-2; D is perhaps TRBD1 (6 bases). This CDR3 is 15 amino acids long. V lost 2 bases to trimming and J lost 2 bases, with 12 bases between them. CDR1 is SGHDN and CDR2 is FVKESK in the germline V gene. The chain's CDR3 is CASSQFTGWNYGYTF. The CDR3 region has the DNA TGTGCCAGCAGCCAATTCACAGGGTGGAACTATGGCTACACCTTC.

This clone was counted many times. This sequence joins TRBV4-1 and TRBJ1-1; the match to TRBD1 covers 8 bases. The trim removed 3 bases at V and 1 base at J, leaving 7 bases unmatched. Germline-derived CDR1 and CDR2 are MGHRA and YSYEKL. The length of the CDR3 is 16 residues. This CDR3 is CASSQLGTGKNTEAFF. CDR3 DNA sequence: TGCGCCAGCAGCCAGCTGGGGACAGGAAAGAACACTGAAGCTTTCTTT.

This clone was observed a few times. This sequence joins TRBV28 and TRBJ1-3; TRBD1 is a possible D gene (6 bases). V lost 5 bases and J 0 bases, leaving 8 bases between the germline ends. Germline CDR1 MDHEN, CDR2 SYDVKM. The CDR3 has 14 residues. The CDR3 sequence is CASSTGSSGNTIYF. CDR3 sequence (DNA): TGTGCCAGCAGTACAGGGAGCTCTGGAAACACCATATATTTT.

V gene TRBV7-3 combines with J gene TRBJ2-7; a possible D gene is TRBD1 (6 bases). The ends were cut back, 6 bases at V and 0 bases at J, with 18 bases in the middle. Germline V gives CDR1 SGHTA, CDR2 FQGTGA. This CDR3 region has 16 residues. The CDR3 here is CASSRNGGQSSYEQYV. Here the CDR3 DNA reads TGTGCCAGCAGTCGTAATGGAGGACAGAGCTCCTACGAGCAGTACGTC.

This clone has a single count. CDR3 protein: CAPRGPRNTGELFF. Written as DNA, the CDR3 is TGTGCCCCCAGGGGGCCGAGGAACACCGGGGAGCTGTTTTTT. V gene TRBV27 combines with J gene TRBJ2-2, with 8 bases lining up with TRBD1. The trim removed 11 bases at V and 1 base at J, leaving 6 bases unmatched. CDR1 is MNHEY and CDR2 is SMNVEV in the germline V gene (reference sequence). This CDR3 is 14 amino acids long.

The chain uses TRBV18 and TRBJ1-4, with TRBD1 matching over 7 bases. CDR1 KGHSH and CDR2 LQKENI come from the germline V gene. J gave up 4 bases and V 0 bases, and 5 bases lay outside the gene matches. The CDR3 consists of 16 residues. CDR3 DNA sequence: TGTGCCAGCTCACCACCGCGAGGGGGCGATAATGAAAAACTGTTTTTT. Its translation: CASSPPRGGDNEKLFF.

The chain recombines TRBV7-2 with TRBJ1-3; 9 bases agree with TRBD1. Germline trimming cut 5 bases from V and 1 base from J; bases unmatched to any gene: 12. The CDR3 length is 18 residues. CDR1 SGHTA and CDR2 FQGNSA come from the germline V gene. The CDR3 DNA follows: TGTGCCAGCAGCGCAGGGACAGGGTGGACTTCATCTGGAAACACCATATATTTT. This sequence encodes CASSAGTGWTSSGNTIYF.

J is TRBJ2-1 and V is TRBV7-2; TRBD2 is a possible D gene (5 bases). The germline CDR1 and CDR2 sequences are SGHTA and FQGNSA. The CDR3 is made up of 14 amino acids. V was pared by 1 base and J by 5 bases, with 9 bases between. CDR3 coding DNA: TGTGCCAGCAGCTTAGAACTAGGCCACAATGAGCAGTTCTTC. Translated: CASSLELGHNEQFF.

In this sample, this clone turned up a few times. CDR3: CAIKEASSYEQYF. CDR3 nucleotides: TGTGCCATCAAAGAAGCAAGCTCCTACGAGCAGTACTTC. This sequence joins TRBV10-3 and TRBJ2-7, with D uncertain. The germline V gene encodes CDR1 ENHRY and CDR2 SYGVKD. The CDR3 loop spans 13 amino acids. The V end lost 7 bases, the J end lost 0 bases, and 10 bases lay between the germline ends.

The chain is built from TRBV4-3 and TRBJ2-3; D might be TRBD2 (6 bases). CDR3 size: 15 residues. Germline lookup yields CDR1 LGHNA and CDR2 YSLEER. V lost 1 base and J 6 bases, leaving 14 bases between the germline ends. The CDR3 protein is CASSQVLRRGDTQYF. In DNA, the CDR3 is TGCGCCAGCAGCCAAGTTCTAAGACGGGGGGATACGCAGTATTTT.

This clone was seen only a few times. The CDR3 sequence: CASSSNPGELFF. CDR3 coding DNA: TGTGCCAGCTCGAGCAACCCCGGGGAGCTGTTTTTT. V usage is TRBV3-1 (or the pseudogene TRBV3-2) and J usage is TRBJ2-2, with unresolved D. The CDR3 is made up of 12 amino acids. The germline V gene encodes CDR1 LGHDT and CDR2 YNNKEL (reference sequence). Trimming pared 8 bases from V and 6 bases from J, leaving 10 bases between.

The J gene is TRBJ2-7, the V gene TRBV28, with 7 bases fitting TRBD1. CDR3 size: 15 residues. V gave up 6 bases and J gave up 3 bases; unmatched junction bases: 11. The germline V gene encodes CDR1 MDHEN and CDR2 SYDVKM. The CDR3 nucleotides are TGTGCCAGCAGGCCCTTGGCGAACAGGGGCTACGAGCAGTACTTC. Its protein product is CASRPLANRGYEQYF.

The CDR3 reads CATSAGSNVLTF. DNA for the CDR3: TGTGCCACCAGTGCCGGGTCCAACGTCCTGACTTTC. The chain couples TRBV24-1 to TRBJ2-6; D call uncertain. The germline gives CDR1 KGHDR, CDR2 SFDVKD. Trimming pared 5 bases from V and 8 bases from J, leaving 6 bases between. The CDR3 runs to 12 residues.

This chain joins TRBV9 and TRBJ2-2; 7 bases align to TRBD2. From germline, CDR1 is SGDLS and CDR2 YYNGEE. V lost 3 bases, J lost 6 bases, and 8 bases stayed unmatched. This CDR3 contains 15 residues. This chain's CDR3 is CASSALAALAGELFF. CDR3 coding DNA: TGTGCCAGCAGCGCGCTAGCGGCCCTGGCCGGGGAGCTGTTTTTT.

The count of this clone is one. For the CDR3, the DNA is TGTGCCAGCAGCGTAGGAGCGGGACAGGTCTATGGCTACACCTTC. It translates to CASSVGAGQVYGYTF. The chain links TRBV9 to TRBJ1-2; TRBD1 agrees at 8 bases. Germline V lookup: CDR1 SGDLS, CDR2 YYNGEE. The CDR3 has 15 residues. V lost 0 bases to trimming and J lost 4 bases; unmatched junction nucleotides: 5.

The gene calls are TRBV27 and TRBJ2-3; D is possibly TRBD1 (6 bases). Germline CDR1 is MNHEY and CDR2 is SMNVEV (reference sequence). The V gene lost 3 bases and the J gene lost 4 bases, with 17 bases spanning the gap. The CDR3 has 16 residues. CDR3 region: CASSFWPSGQSDTQYF. The CDR3 coding sequence is TGTGCCAGCAGTTTTTGGCCATCAGGACAGTCAGATACGCAGTATTTT.

The rearrangement uses TRBV25-1 and TRBJ2-5; 8 positions agree with TRBD2. V trimming: 4 bases; J trimming: 4 bases; junction bases outside the gene matches: 2. This CDR3 is 13 amino acids long. Germline V lookup: CDR1 MGHDK, CDR2 SYGVNS. The CDR3 DNA is TGTGCCAGCAGTGGCCGGGGGGGAGAGACCCAGTACTTC. Translation gives CASSGRGGETQYF.

CDR3 region: CAWSHQREGDEQFF. The CDR3, as DNA: TGTGCCTGGAGCCATCAGCGGGAGGGGGATGAGCAGTTCTTC. The chain has TRBV30 and TRBJ2-1, with 10 bases that match TRBD2. V shed 3 bases, J shed 8 bases, and the junction held 7 bases outside the gene matches. The CDR3 has 14 amino acids. CDR1 and CDR2 (germline): GTSNPN, SVGIG (reference sequence). Complete variable domain (other parts from reference TRBV30 and TRBJ2-1): SQTIHQWPATLVQPVGSPLSLECTVEGTSNPNLYWYRQAAGRGLQLLFYSVGIGQISSEVPQNLSASRPQDRQFILSSKKLLLSDSGFYLCAWSHQREGDEQFFGPGTRLTVL.

This rearrangement joins TRBV30 to TRBJ1-2, with 8 bases that match TRBD1. With V trimmed by 3 bases and J by 7 bases, 16 bases remained unmatched. Germline V CDR1 and CDR2: GTSNPN, SVGIG (reference sequence). This CDR3 has 16 amino acids. CDR3 region: CAWRRLGITGGIGYTF. CDR3 in DNA: TGTGCCTGGAGGCGCCTAGGGATTACAGGGGGTATTGGCTACACCTTC.

The chain combines TRBV6-5 with TRBJ2-2, with 7 bases identical to TRBD1. The length of the CDR3 is 13 residues. In germline, CDR1 is MNHEY, CDR2 SVGAGI. Losses at the gene ends were 5 bases for V and 5 bases for J; bases not matched to a gene: 2. CDR3 DNA sequence: TGTGCCAGCAGTATGACAGGGACCGGGGAGCTGTTTTTT. Its protein is CASSMTGTGELFF.